Below are 10 T cell receptor beta chains sequenced from a single sample in a study of shared clonotypes between healthy human individuals. The repertoire was sequenced with immunoSEQ multiplex PCR; TCRdb's copy has only in-frame clones and lacks some. The table records roughly 2.2 million clones, over 85% of them present only once. Sample: naive CD4+ T cells from PBMCs. Documented subset: CD45RA+ positively selected. Receptors originate from a young man in good health. Some clones in this sample may be carry-over from other donors' samples.

V gene TRBV4-1 combines with J gene TRBJ1-2; 7 nucleotides line up with TRBD1. CDR1 is MGHRA and CDR2 is YSYEKL in the germline V gene. This CDR3 spans 16 amino acids. With V trimmed by 3 bases and J by 6 bases, 13 bases remained unmatched. The CDR3 sequence is CASSHGSTGITHGYTF. For the CDR3, the DNA is TGCGCCAGCAGCCACGGATCGACAGGGATCACACATGGCTACACCTTC.

V usage is TRBV6-1 and J usage is TRBJ1-2; weak D call: TRBD1 (6 bases). The CDR3 covers 15 residues. Trimming cost V 1 base and J 4 bases, with 13 bases left between them. Germline V gene lookup returns CDR1 MNHNS and CDR2 SASEGT. The chain's CDR3 is CASSEGWQGSYGYTF. The CDR3 DNA sequence: TGTGCCAGCAGTGAAGGGTGGCAGGGGAGCTATGGCTACACCTTC.

V gene TRBV28 combines with J gene TRBJ2-7, with TRBD1 matching over 7 bases. V gave up 5 bases and J gave up 2 bases; unmatched junction bases: 9. The CDR3 extends over 15 amino acids. Per germline, CDR1 MDHEN and CDR2 SYDVKM. This chain's CDR3 is CASSPLDRATYEQYF. CDR3 nucleotide sequence: TGTGCCAGCAGTCCACTCGACAGGGCAACCTACGAGCAGTACTTC.

J is TRBJ1-2 and V is TRBV15; the D gene is possibly TRBD1 (6 bases). Germline CDR1 reads LNHNV; CDR2 reads YYDKDF (reference sequence). V was pared by 3 bases and J by 7 bases, with 15 bases between. CDR3 length: 14 residues. The CDR3 reads CATSSRSGAIGYTF. For the CDR3, the DNA is TGTGCCACCAGCAGCAGATCAGGGGCTATTGGCTACACCTTC.

V is TRBV6-5 and J is TRBJ1-1; D gene uncertain. Germline V gene lookup returns CDR1 MNHEY and CDR2 SVGAGI. The CDR3 extends over 15 amino acids. Trimming left V 2 bases short and J 4 bases short, with 14 bases between. The CDR3: CASSYRAMRGTEAFF. DNA for the CDR3: TGTGCCAGCAGTTACAGGGCAATGCGGGGCACTGAAGCTTTCTTT.

This chain links TRBV5-1 with TRBJ2-2; TRBD1 agrees at 9 bases. CDR1 is SGHRS and CDR2 is YFSETQ in the germline V gene. Trimming at V came to 7 bases and at J to 5 bases, leaving 6 bases not matched to a gene. There are 14 residues in the CDR3. CDR3 bases: TGCGCCAGCTTTAGGACAGGGGAAACCGGGGAGCTGTTTTTT. This gives the protein CASFRTGETGELFF.

The chain employs TRBV2 and TRBJ2-3; D might be TRBD1 (5 bases). The V end was cut by 4 bases, the J end by 3 bases, with 14 bases between. The germline V gene has CDR1 SNHLY and CDR2 FYNNEI. The length of the CDR3 is 15 residues. CDR3 region: CASSALRGTTDTQYF. Here the CDR3 DNA reads TGTGCCAGCAGTGCTCTTAGGGGAACTACAGATACGCAGTATTTT.

The chain recombines TRBV5-1 with TRBJ1-2, with 7 bases matching TRBD1. V trimming: 3 bases; J trimming: 8 bases; junction bases outside the gene matches: 16. The CDR3 spans 16 residues. CDR1 is SGHRS, CDR2 YFSETQ, per germline. The CDR3 region has the DNA TGCGCCAGCAGCTCCGGGACAGTGAATACTATGGGAGGCTACACCTTC. This translates into CASSSGTVNTMGGYTF.

The rearrangement uses TRBV5-1 and TRBJ2-5; 7 bases align to TRBD2. The V gene's germline CDR1 is SGHRS and CDR2 YFSETQ. The CDR3 is 13 amino acids. V trimming: 7 bases; J trimming: 1 base; junction bases outside the gene matches: 4. The chain's CDR3 is CASGGGGQETQYF. CDR3 nucleotides: TGCGCCAGCGGAGGCGGGGGCCAAGAGACCCAGTACTTC. Looking up the rest from reference TRBV5-1 and TRBJ2-5 gives the full variable domain: KAGVTQTPRYLIKTRGQQVTLSCSPISGHRSVSWYQQTPGQGLQFLFEYFSETQRNKGNFPGRFSGRQFSNSRSEMNVSTLELGDSALYLCASGGGGQETQYFGPGTRLLVL.

A few counts support this clone. This chain joins TRBV11-2 and TRBJ1-1; D is perhaps TRBD1 (6 bases). Trimming took off 3 bases at V and 4 bases at J, with 12 bases between the two ends. Germline CDR1 reads SGHAT; CDR2 reads FQNNGV. This CDR3 contains 14 residues. Here the CDR3 DNA reads TGTGCCAGCAGCTTCCGACAGGCCGGCACTGAAGCTTTCTTT. This gives the protein CASSFRQAGTEAFF. The full variable domain, with the rest looked up from reference TRBV11-2 and TRBJ1-1, is EAGVAQSPRYKIIEKRQSVAFWCNPISGHATLYWYQQILGQGPKLLIQFQNNGVVDDSQLPKDRFSAERLKGVDSTLKIQPAKLEDSAVYLCASSFRQAGTEAFFGQGTRLTVV.